A selection of T cell receptor beta chains follows, all from one sample in a study of radiation and T cells in renal cell carcinoma. Sequencing used immunoSEQ multiplex PCR; TCRdb keeps in-frame clones, though not all of them. Here the sample spans 120,000 to 150,000 clones, around four fifths being singletons. This sample comprised blood, obtained from a patient whose treatment included radiotherapy and nephrectomy. These receptors were taken from a woman aged 45-65 years with renal cell carcinoma. CDR3s leave out the opening cysteine and the closing phenylalanine or tryptophan.

14	TRBJ2-5	TRBV30	AWSLGLAGLQETQY
11	TRBJ1-1	TRBV6-5	ASRRGRDSEAF
12	TRBJ2-2	TRBV29-1	STRQGANTGELF
10	TRBJ2-5	TRBV27	ASWPASGTQY
9	TRBJ1-6	TRBV6-1	AVEVNSPLH
15	TRBJ2-7	TRBV7-9	ASSVRTGTDYTYEQY
11	TRBJ2-1	TRBV5-1	ASNDVTNNEQF
11	TRBJ1-1	TRBV7-8	ASSLQGGTEAF
11	TRBJ2-5	TRBV6-6	ASSPDRGGTQY
11	TRBJ2-3	TRBV10-1	ASSESRTDTQY
11	TRBJ1-6	TRBV5-1	ASREGSNSPLH
11	TRBJ1-2	TRBV10-3	ASGGDANYGYT
12	TRBJ2-5	TRBV7-2	ASSGQAVQETQY
10	TRBJ2-3	TRBV7-8	ASSHSRDTQY
14	TRBJ1-5	TRBV5-5	ASSPSGTPGIRPQH
13	TRBJ1-3	TRBV6-1	ASSEELYSGNTIY
11	TRBJ2-5	TRBV30	AWSQVRGETQY
15	TRBJ1-2	TRBV9	ASSPAGTGRVGVGYT
13	TRBJ1-2	TRBV7-9	ASSVSTVTSYGYT
14	TRBJ2-7	TRBV18	ASSPRPRDFSYEQY
9	TRBJ2-1	TRBV25-1	ASSDGNEQF
12	TRBJ1-2	TRBV19	ASSIRNSFHGYT
14	TRBJ1-4	TRBV9	ASSVDRGLFGEKLF
12	TRBJ1-6	TRBV28	ASSPPSRNSPLH
11	TRBJ1-2	TRBV7-2	ASSPDRNYGYT
16	TRBJ1-1	TRBV5-6	ASSHLRRDRGMNTEAF
15	TRBJ2-3	TRBV7-2	ASSSRGAGGQTDTQY
12	TRBJ2-7	TRBV7-2	ASSLSGMGYEQY
13	TRBJ2-2	TRBV5-1	ASSLAQQGSGELF
12	TRBJ2-7	TRBV21-1	ASSTTQGAGEQY
13	TRBJ1-1	TRBV7-8	ASSARPRKNTEAF
13	TRBJ2-7	TRBV7-3	ASSFGTGGGFEQY
9	TRBJ1-1	TRBV6-6	ASSTMTEAF
11	TRBJ1-2	TRBV6-1	ASSAAQGYGYT
12	TRBJ2-6	TRBV7-2	ASSVLSGANVLT
10	TRBJ2-3	TRBV29-1	SVAGFTDTQY
12	TRBJ1-2	TRBV7-2	ASSLDYNSYGYT
12	TRBJ1-2	TRBV10-3	AISESKGRPGYT
13	TRBJ1-1	TRBV5-6	ASSVDLSRGTEAF
11	TRBJ1-1	TRBV4-3	ASSVQMNTEAF
12	TRBJ1-2	TRBV11-1	ASSGRQGSYGYT
11	TRBJ2-7	TRBV9	ASSVGQGGEQY
13	TRBJ1-1	TRBV7-9	ASSAFQGPPTEAF
13	TRBJ1-4	TRBV4-1	ASSPVLTTNEKLF
13	TRBJ1-1	TRBV5-4	ASSVPGRENTEAF
15	TRBJ2-1	TRBV9	ASSLRATTGRGNEQF
12	TRBJ2-7	TRBV18	ASSPTRTADEQY
14	TRBJ1-5	TRBV5-5	ASSLDRGLSNQPQH
14	TRBJ2-7	TRBV9	ASSVASHGGAYEQY
13	TRBJ1-1	TRBV28	ASSQPPPGGTEAF
12	TRBJ1-6	TRBV2	ASRIDRGDSPLH
10	TRBJ1-1	TRBV30	AWSVGNTEAF
13	TRBJ2-1	TRBV6-5	ASSYGGVPSNEQF
13	TRBJ2-2	TRBV19	ASTLAGGPSGELF
14	TRBJ2-5	TRBV5-1	ASSLVLGVSQEAQY
11	TRBJ2-7	TRBV19	ASSQRTAYEQY
8	TRBJ2-7	TRBV27	ASSIRRWY
11	TRBJ1-1	TRBV28	ASSDSPATEAF
9	TRBJ2-7	TRBV7-8	ASSLTYEQY
12	TRBJ2-7	TRBV7-2	ASSLEGGSYEQY